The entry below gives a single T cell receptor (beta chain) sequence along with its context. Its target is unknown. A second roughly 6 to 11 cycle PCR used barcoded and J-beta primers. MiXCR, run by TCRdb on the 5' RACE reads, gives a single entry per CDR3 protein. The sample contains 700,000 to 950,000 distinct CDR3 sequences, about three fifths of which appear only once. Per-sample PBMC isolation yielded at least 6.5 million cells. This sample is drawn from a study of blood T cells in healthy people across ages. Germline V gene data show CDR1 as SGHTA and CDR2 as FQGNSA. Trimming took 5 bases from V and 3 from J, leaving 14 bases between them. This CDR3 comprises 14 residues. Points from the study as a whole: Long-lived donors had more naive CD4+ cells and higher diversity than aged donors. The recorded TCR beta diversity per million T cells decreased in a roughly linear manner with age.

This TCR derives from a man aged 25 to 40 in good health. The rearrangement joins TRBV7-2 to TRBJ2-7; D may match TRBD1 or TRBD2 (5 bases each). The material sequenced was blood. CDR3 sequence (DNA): TGTGCCAGCAGCCCCCAGGGAGTCCTCTACGAGCAGTACTTC. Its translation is CASSPQGVLYEQYF.